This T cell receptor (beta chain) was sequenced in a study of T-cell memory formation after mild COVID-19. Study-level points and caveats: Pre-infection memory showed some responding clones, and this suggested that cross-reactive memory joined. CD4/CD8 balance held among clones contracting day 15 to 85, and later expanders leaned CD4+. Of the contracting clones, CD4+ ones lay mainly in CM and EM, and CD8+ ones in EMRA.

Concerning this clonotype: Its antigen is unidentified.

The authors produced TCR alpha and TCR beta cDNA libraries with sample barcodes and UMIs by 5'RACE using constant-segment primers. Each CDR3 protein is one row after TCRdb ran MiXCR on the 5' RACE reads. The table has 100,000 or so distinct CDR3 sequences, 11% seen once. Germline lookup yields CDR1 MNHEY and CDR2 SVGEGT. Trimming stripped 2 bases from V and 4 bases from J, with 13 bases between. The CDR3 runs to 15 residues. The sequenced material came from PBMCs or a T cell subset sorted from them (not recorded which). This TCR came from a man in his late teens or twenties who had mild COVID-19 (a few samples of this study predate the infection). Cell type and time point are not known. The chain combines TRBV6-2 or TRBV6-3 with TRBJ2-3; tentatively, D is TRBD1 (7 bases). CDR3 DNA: TGTGCCAGCAGTTACACCCAGGGGGGTGCAGATACGCAGTATTTT. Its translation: CASSYTQGGADTQYF.